This is a list of T cell receptor beta chains from one sample in a study of blood T cell repertoires in COVID-19. Method: immunoSEQ multiplex PCR; TCRdb's copy keeps in-frame clones and lacks some. Here the sample spans about 150,000 clones, roughly 72% being singletons. The sample comprised peripheral blood. The receptors originated from a woman older than 75 with acute or convalescent COVID-19. CDR3s include the opening cysteine and the closing phenylalanine or tryptophan. The D gene is left open where the match is weak. The size field is filled for only some rows; it gives once, few, many or a size class.

few,TRBV4-3,NA,TRBJ1-6,CASSQDYEGGNSPLHF,TGCGCCAGCAGCCAAGATTACGAGGGCGGGAATTCACCCCTCCACTTT
once,TRBV27,NA,TRBJ1-5,CASSLSPPPGQPQHF,TGTGCCAGCAGTTTATCTCCCCCACCGGGTCAGCCCCAGCATTTT
NA,TRBV19,TRBD1,TRBJ1-5,CASSAPGTANQPQHF,TGTGCCAGTAGTGCCCCAGGGACAGCTAATCAGCCCCAGCATTTT
NA,TRBV12-3/TRBV12-4,NA,TRBJ1-3,CASSDLFGNTIYF,TGTGCCAGCAGTGATCTATTTGGAAACACCATATATTTT
NA,TRBV30,NA,TRBJ1-1,CAWNLRGSTEAFF,TGTGCCTGGAATCTAAGGGGATCCACTGAAGCTTTCTTT
NA,TRBV4-2,NA,TRBJ1-3,CASSQEVGSSFSGNTIYF,TGTGCCAGCAGCCAAGAGGTGGGCAGTTCGTTCTCTGGAAACACCATATATTTT
NA,TRBV2,NA,TRBJ2-7,CASSVRDEQYF,TGTGCCAGCAGTGTGCGGGACGAGCAGTACTTC
NA,TRBV5-1,NA,TRBJ1-2,CASTQGTTNYGYTF,TGCGCCAGTACTCAGGGGACCACTAACTATGGCTACACCTTC
few,TRBV5-1,TRBD2,TRBJ2-1,CASRGSGGGFPYNEQFF,TGCGCCAGCAGAGGGTCAGGCGGGGGATTCCCCTACAATGAGCAGTTCTTC
NA,TRBV5-6,NA,TRBJ1-4,CASLKGGDATNEKLFF,TGTGCCAGCCTAAAAGGCGGGGATGCAACTAATGAAAAACTGTTTTTT
NA,TRBV30,TRBD1,TRBJ1-3,CAWSRQGVMGNTIYF,TGTGCCTGGAGTCGACAGGGGGTAATGGGAAACACCATATATTTT
NA,TRBV6-5,NA,TRBJ1-3,CASSYGPGINTIYF,TGTGCCAGCAGTTACGGCCCCGGGATAAACACCATATATTTT
once,TRBV5-1,TRBD1,TRBJ1-2,CASSGWTGPYGYTF,TGCGCCAGCAGCGGGTGGACAGGCCCCTATGGCTACACCTTC
NA,TRBV7-2,TRBD1,TRBJ1-5,CASSSLGQEGQPQHF,TGTGCCAGCAGCTCTCTGGGACAGGAGGGTCAGCCCCAGCATTTT
NA,TRBV20-1,NA,TRBJ1-2,CSASERRYGYTF,TGCAGTGCTAGTGAGAGGAGGTATGGCTACACCTTC
NA,TRBV3-1/TRBV3-2,NA,TRBJ1-5,CASSQGAGLGNQPQHF,TGTGCCAGCAGCCAAGGGGCGGGGTTAGGCAATCAGCCCCAGCATTTT
once,TRBV7-3,TRBD2,TRBJ2-1,CASSSQGGTSLGEQFF,TGTGCCAGCAGTTCACAAGGGGGGACTAGTTTAGGTGAGCAGTTCTTC
NA,TRBV5-1,NA,TRBJ1-4,CASSFQGPSTNEKLFF,TGCGCCAGCAGCTTCCAGGGGCCCTCAACTAATGAAAAACTGTTTTTT
NA,TRBV7-2,TRBD1,TRBJ1-1,CASSFGQANTEAFF,TGTGCCAGCAGCTTCGGACAGGCGAACACTGAAGCTTTCTTT
NA,TRBV5-8,TRBD2,TRBJ2-2,CASSLTSGRASGELFF,TGTGCCAGCAGCCTGACTAGCGGGAGGGCCTCTGGGGAGCTGTTTTTT
NA,TRBV7-8,TRBD2,TRBJ2-2,CASSLTSGLALTGELFF,TGTGCCAGCAGCCTAACCTCGGGACTAGCTTTGACCGGGGAGCTGTTTTTT
NA,TRBV2,TRBD1,TRBJ1-4,CASGGGAEEKLFF,TGTGCCAGCGGAGGGGGCGCTGAGGAAAAACTGTTTTTT
NA,TRBV9,TRBD1,TRBJ1-2,CASSVTGTATSYGYTF,TGTGCCAGCAGCGTAACCGGGACAGCTACATCTTATGGCTACACCTTC
once,TRBV9,NA,TRBJ2-3,CASSVALNRGTDTQYF,TGTGCCAGCAGCGTAGCTTTAAACAGGGGCACAGATACGCAGTATTTT
NA,TRBV5-1,TRBD1,TRBJ2-3,CASSRTGWDRDTQYF,TGCGCCAGCAGCCGGACAGGGTGGGATCGCGATACGCAGTATTTT
NA,TRBV30,NA,TRBJ1-4,CAWSVVGANEKLFF,TGTGCCTGGAGTGTGGTCGGGGCTAATGAAAAACTGTTTTTT
once,TRBV28,TRBD1,TRBJ1-5,CASSTTGTGDDQPQHF,TGTGCCAGCAGTACCACCGGGACAGGGGACGATCAGCCCCAGCATTTT
NA,TRBV7-2,NA,TRBJ2-2,CASSLSINTGELFF,TGTGCCAGCAGCTTATCTATTAACACCGGGGAGCTGTTTTTT
NA,TRBV30,NA,TRBJ1-2,CAWGVYGYTF,TGTGCCTGGGGCGTTTATGGCTACACCTTC
NA,TRBV4-2,TRBD2,TRBJ2-1,CASSQDPRGSSYNEQFF,TGTGCCAGCAGCCAAGATCCGCGGGGGAGCTCCTACAATGAGCAGTTCTTC
NA,TRBV24-1,NA,TRBJ1-1,CATSDWSGIAFF,TGTGCCACCAGTGATTGGTCCGGGATAGCTTTCTTT
once,TRBV7-9,TRBD1,TRBJ1-6,CASSPPGTVTNSPLHF,TGTGCCAGCAGCCCACCCGGGACAGTAACTAATTCACCCCTCCACTTT
few,TRBV7-8,NA,TRBJ2-2,CASSLGGLTNTGELFF,TGTGCCAGCAGCCTAGGAGGGCTTACGAACACCGGGGAGCTGTTTTTT
few,TRBV30,NA,TRBJ1-2,CAWNQFFYGYTF,TGTGCCTGGAACCAGTTTTTCTATGGCTACACCTTC
few,TRBV9,TRBD1,TRBJ2-2,CASSPDRDGELFF,TGTGCCAGCAGCCCCGACAGGGACGGGGAGCTGTTTTTT
NA,TRBV18,TRBD1,TRBJ2-2,CASSPSQGSNTGELFF,TGTGCCAGCTCACCATCACAGGGGTCGAACACCGGGGAGCTGTTTTTT
NA,TRBV29-1,NA,TRBJ1-2,CSVSGGDGYTF,TGCAGCGTTTCGGGTGGAGATGGCTACACCTTC
NA,TRBV25-1,NA,TRBJ2-2,CASSNSVTGELFF,TGTGCCAGCAGTAATTCGGTCACCGGGGAGCTGTTTTTT
NA,TRBV2,NA,TRBJ2-7,CASSGPLGGEQYF,TGTGCCAGCAGCGGACCCCTCGGGGGCGAGCAGTACTTC
NA,TRBV24-1,NA,TRBJ1-1,CATKGGANTEAFF,TGTGCCACCAAAGGGGGGGCAAACACTGAAGCTTTCTTT
NA,TRBV5-1,TRBD2,TRBJ2-1,CASSLMASGAVLGEQFF,TGCGCCAGCAGCTTGATGGCTAGCGGGGCGGTACTCGGTGAGCAGTTCTTC
NA,TRBV5-1,NA,TRBJ1-2,CASSSWAGAGGYTF,TGCGCCAGCAGCTCCTGGGCAGGGGCCGGTGGCTACACCTTC
NA,TRBV15,TRBD1,TRBJ1-6,CATSRFRDSSANSPLHF,TGTGCCACCAGCAGATTTCGGGACAGTTCGGCGAATTCACCCCTCCACTTT
NA,TRBV6-2/TRBV6-3,TRBD2,TRBJ2-3,CASSAGAQYF,TGTGCCAGCAGCGCGGGGGCGCAGTATTTT
NA,TRBV7-7,NA,TRBJ2-1,CASSLDLRDEQFF,TGTGCTAGCAGCTTAGACCTTCGGGATGAGCAGTTCTTC
NA,TRBV30,TRBD1,TRBJ1-1,CAWGDRGGITEAFF,TGTGCCTGGGGGGACAGGGGAGGTATCACTGAAGCTTTCTTT
NA,TRBV4-2,NA,TRBJ2-5,CASSPGGDQETQYF,TGTGCCAGCAGCCCCGGGGGAGACCAAGAGACCCAGTACTTC
NA,TRBV28,NA,TRBJ2-5,CASSSPSTQYF,TGTGCCAGCAGCTCCCCCAGTACCCAGTACTTC
few,TRBV7-3,NA,TRBJ2-2,CASSADTVGELFF,TGTGCCAGCAGCGCTGACACGGTCGGGGAGCTGTTTTTT
NA,TRBV20-1,NA,TRBJ1-1,CSARRGLEAFF,TGCAGTGCTAGAAGGGGACTTGAAGCTTTCTTT
NA,TRBV7-6,NA,TRBJ1-4,CASSLAGAPNEKLFF,TGTGCCAGCAGCTTAGCAGGGGCGCCGAATGAAAAACTGTTTTTT
NA,TRBV9,NA,TRBJ2-5,CASSVAGLETQYF,TGTGCCAGCAGCGTTGCGGGATTGGAGACCCAGTACTTC
NA,TRBV30,TRBD1,TRBJ1-6,CASTGGYSPLHF,TGTGCCTCTACAGGGGGTTATTCACCCCTCCACTTT
few,TRBV5-1,NA,TRBJ1-3,CASSDTAGNTIYF,TGCGCCAGCAGCGATACAGCTGGAAACACCATATATTTT
few,TRBV7-9,TRBD1,TRBJ1-2,CASSLGPGLGGVYGYTF,TGTGCCAGCAGCTTAGGCCCGGGTTTAGGGGGCGTCTATGGCTACACCTTC
NA,TRBV5-4,TRBD1,TRBJ1-3,CASSHRTGTVPGNTIYF,TGTGCCAGCAGCCATAGGACAGGGACCGTGCCTGGAAACACCATATATTTT
NA,TRBV6-2/TRBV6-3,TRBD1,TRBJ2-1,CASSQHQGAGSFNEQFF,TGTGCCAGCAGTCAACACCAGGGGGCGGGATCTTTCAATGAGCAGTTCTTC
NA,TRBV9,NA,TRBJ2-6,CASSVRGSSGANVLTF,TGTGCCAGCAGCGTAAGAGGGTCTTCTGGGGCCAACGTCCTGACTTTC
NA,TRBV2,NA,TRBJ2-2,CASSGGSGEYTGELFF,TGTGCCAGCAGTGGGGGAAGCGGAGAGTACACCGGGGAGCTGTTTTTT
NA,TRBV5-4,TRBD2,TRBJ2-1,CASSFHRTSGVSYNEQFF,TGTGCCAGCAGCTTCCACCGGACTAGCGGAGTCTCCTACAATGAGCAGTTCTTC